A single sample gave rise to the 25 T cell receptor beta chains below, sequenced in a study of cytomegalovirus exposure and HLA in healthy donors. The PCR contained 60 Vbeta and 13 Jbeta primers. Data came from immunoSEQ multiplex PCR; TCRdb stores just in-frame clones and leaves some out. The table records 77,000 or so clones, about 80% of them present only once. The specimen sequenced was PBMCs. The receptors derive from a woman aged 40 to 50 in good health and CMV-seronegative.

The gene calls are TRBV10-1 and TRBJ2-1, with D tentatively TRBD2 (5 bases). Trimming removed 2 bases at V and 9 bases at J, with 17 bases between. From germline, CDR1 is WNHNN and CDR2 SYGVQD (reference sequence). This CDR3 contains 15 residues. The CDR3 sequence is CASSETGSSFREQFF. Here the CDR3 DNA reads TGCGCCAGCAGTGAGACGGGGAGTAGTTTTCGTGAGCAGTTCTTC.

V and J are TRBV19 and TRBJ2-5, with D possibly being TRBD2 (6 bases). With 5 bases removed from V and 1 base from J, the gap between germline ends came to 14 bases. This CDR3 region has 15 residues. Germline V gives CDR1 LNHDA, CDR2 SQIVND (reference sequence). In DNA, the CDR3 is TGTGCCAGTAGTTTCCTCCGGGGGACCCAAGAGACCCAGTACTTC. This encodes CASSFLRGTQETQYF.

The V call is TRBV11-2, the J call TRBJ2-2, with 7 bases that match TRBD2. The CDR3 spans 17 residues. Germline CDR1 and CDR2: SGHAT and FQNNGV. The trim removed 5 bases at V and 4 bases at J, leaving 13 bases unmatched. As DNA, the CDR3 is TGTGCCAGCAGCCCCCGTGGAGCGGGACGTATCACCGGGGAGCTGTTTTTT. Translating gives CASSPRGAGRITGELFF.

The chain recombines TRBV19 with TRBJ1-1, with a weak D call TRBD1 (5 bases). The CDR3 totals 14 residues. Germline assignment: CDR1 LNHDA and CDR2 SQIVND (reference sequence). The V gene lost 6 bases and the J gene lost 1 base, with 12 bases spanning the gap. The CDR3 region is CASRRQNRNTEAFF. DNA of the CDR3: TGTGCCAGTAGAAGACAGAACCGGAACACTGAAGCTTTCTTT.

CDR3 sequence: CASSLVSAGVGEQYF. The DNA of the CDR3 is TGTGCCAGCAGTTTAGTATCGGCGGGAGTGGGCGAGCAGTACTTC. The rearrangement uses TRBV28 and TRBJ2-7; TRBD2 agrees at 7 bases. The junction had 10 bases not matched to a gene; V was cut back by 2 bases and J by 6 bases. The CDR3 sequence is 15 residues long. From germline, CDR1 is MDHEN and CDR2 SYDVKM. The variable domain in full, completed from reference TRBV28 and TRBJ2-7, reads DVKVTQSSRYLVKRTGEKVFLECVQDMDHENMFWYRQDPGLGLRLIYFSYDVKMKEKGDIPEGYSVSREKKERFSLILESASTNQTSMYLCASSLVSAGVGEQYFGPGTRLTVT.

This clone showed up just a few times. This rearrangement joins TRBV19 to TRBJ2-5; TRBD2 might be the D (6 bases). This CDR3 spans 13 amino acids. Trimming pared 5 bases from V and 5 bases from J, leaving 12 bases between. CDR1 LNHDA and CDR2 SQIVND come from the germline V gene (reference sequence). CDR3 DNA: TGTGCCAGTAGTCTAGCGCCGGGGGAGACCCAGTACTTC. Its translation is CASSLAPGETQYF.

This clone was counted only a few times. The CDR3 DNA follows: TGTGCCAGCAGCTTAGCGGCGGGAGCTTACGAGCAGTACTTC. It specifies CASSLAAGAYEQYF. The rearrangement links TRBV7-8 to TRBJ2-7, with TRBD2 matching 7 bases. Trimming at V came to 0 bases and at J to 4 bases, leaving 3 bases not matched to a gene. The CDR3 totals 14 residues. Germline assignment: CDR1 SGHVS and CDR2 FQNEAQ.

The rearrangement links TRBV7-9 to TRBJ1-5; maybe TRBD1 (5 bases). V lost 5 bases and J lost 6, with 14 bases in between. Germline lookup yields CDR1 SEHNR and CDR2 FQNEAQ (reference sequence). The CDR3 consists of 14 residues. CDR3 in amino acids: CASSLGPAGQPQHF. The CDR3 nucleotides read TGTGCCAGCAGCCTGGGGCCAGCGGGTCAGCCCCAGCATTTT.

The rearrangement joins TRBV7-8 to TRBJ2-5; D call uncertain. Germline V CDR1 and CDR2: SGHVS, FQNEAQ. The V gene lost 1 base and the J gene lost 1 base, with 7 bases spanning the gap. The CDR3 is 14 residues long. CDR3 amino acids: CASSLENSQETQYF. The CDR3 DNA reads as TGTGCCAGCAGCTTAGAGAACAGCCAAGAGACCCAGTACTTC.

The chain recombines TRBV19 with TRBJ1-5, with D possibly being TRBD1 (6 bases). The length of the CDR3 is 15 residues. Germline V gene data show CDR1 as LNHDA and CDR2 as SQIVND (reference sequence). Trimming shortened V by 1 base and J by 5 bases, and 12 bases separated the two germline ends. The CDR3 nucleotides are TGTGCCAGTAGTATAGTCCTGGGGGCCGATCAGCCCCAGCATTTT. The encoded protein is CASSIVLGADQPQHF.

This clone has a single count. An end of the junction does not agree with germline; a read error may underlie this. This chain uses TRBV7-9 with TRBJ1-6; D not resolved. CDR1 is SEHNR and CDR2 is FQNEAQ in the germline V gene (reference sequence). CDR3 length equals 12 residues. CDR3 sequence: CSSSPETPPLHF. CDR3 nucleotides: TGTTCCAGCAGCCCCGAAACTCCACCCCTCCACTTT.

In regard to this clone: Within the sample, other DNA sequences also encode this same CDR3. The rearrangement links TRBV9 to TRBJ2-3, with D maybe TRBD2 (5 bases). With 0 bases removed from V and 3 bases from J, the gap between germline ends came to 5 bases. The germline CDR1 and CDR2 sequences are SGDLS and YYNGEE. This CDR3 region has 13 residues. The CDR3 here is CASSVGGTDTQYF. The CDR3 coding sequence is TGTGCCAGCAGCGTAGGAGGGACAGATACGCAGTATTTT. The variable domain in full, with the rest retrieved from reference TRBV9 and TRBJ2-3, is DSGVTQTPKHLITATGQRVTLRCSPRSGDLSVYWYQQSLDQGLQFLIQYYNGEERAKGNILERFSAQQFPDLHSELNLSSLELGDSALYFCASSVGGTDTQYFGPGTRLTVL.

The rearrangement uses TRBV7-9 and TRBJ1-6; the D is unclear. This CDR3 comprises 14 residues. V lost 1 base, J lost 6 bases, and 7 bases lay in between. Germline assignment: CDR1 SEHNR and CDR2 FQNEAQ (reference sequence). Here the CDR3 reads CASSLDSLNSPLHF. The CDR3 DNA is TGTGCCAGCAGCTTAGACAGCCTTAATTCACCCCTCCACTTT.

The chain carries TRBV27 and TRBJ1-4; tentative D call: TRBD1 (6 bases). V lost 6 bases to trimming and J lost 0 bases, with 23 bases between them. Looked up from germline, CDR1 is MNHEY and CDR2 is SMNVEV (reference sequence). This CDR3 spans 19 amino acids. CDR3 in amino acids: CASSSIYLGGAATNEKLFF. DNA for the CDR3: TGTGCCAGCAGCTCTATCTATCTCGGGGGGGCCGCAACTAATGAAAAACTGTTTTTT.

The V and J genes are TRBV2 and TRBJ1-1; D ambiguous. CDR1 and CDR2 (germline): SNHLY, FYNNEI. The CDR3 consists of 14 residues. V was clipped by 5 bases and J by 0 bases, with 10 bases between them. CDR3 nucleotide sequence: TGTGCCAGCAGTAATACTCCCATGAACACTGAAGCTTTCTTT. This codes for CASSNTPMNTEAFF. The entire variable domain, with the rest obtained from reference TRBV2 and TRBJ1-1, is as follows: EPEVTQTPSHQVTQMGQEVILRCVPISNHLYFYWYRQILGQKVEFLVSFYNNEISEKSEIFDDQFSVERPDGSNFTLKIRSTKLEDSAMYFCASSNTPMNTEAFFGQGTRLTVV.

This chain uses TRBV18 with TRBJ1-4; TRBD1 matches 8 bases. V dropped 3 bases and J dropped 5; count of bases not matched to a gene: 2. Germline CDR1 and CDR2: KGHSH and LQKENI. CDR3 length: 14 residues. The CDR3, as DNA: TGTGCCAGCTCACCGGACAGGGTAAATGAAAAACTGTTTTTT. Translating gives CASSPDRVNEKLFF.

As DNA, the CDR3 is TGTGCCAGCTCACCGCGACAGGGTGGGGATAATTCACCCCTCCACTTT. Its translation is CASSPRQGGDNSPLHF. The V gene is TRBV18, the J gene TRBJ1-6; 7 bases are a match to TRBD1. The ends lost 3 bases at V and 5 bases at J; junction bases unmatched: 7. The length of the CDR3 is 16 residues. Germline V gives CDR1 KGHSH, CDR2 LQKENI.

The V call is TRBV28, the J call TRBJ1-4; D is uncertain. Between the trimmed V and J ends, which lost 3 bases and 5 bases, there was a span of 10 bases. CDR3 size: 14 residues. The V gene's germline CDR1 is MDHEN and CDR2 SYDVKM. CDR3 DNA sequence: TGTGCCAGCAGTTTCGCACAGTGGAATGAAAAACTGTTTTTT. It translates to CASSFAQWNEKLFF.

The CDR3 is CATKQGYEQYF. For the CDR3, the DNA is TGTGCCACCAAACAGGGTTACGAGCAGTACTTC. This chain links TRBV10-3 with TRBJ2-5, with D possibly TRBD1 on 6 matching bases. The closer fit of TRBJ2-7 to the DNA end suggests the J call may be wrong. CDR3 length: 11 amino acids. CDR1 ENHRY and CDR2 SYGVKD come from the germline V gene.

The chain carries TRBV9 and TRBJ1-1, with TRBD1 as a possible D gene (6 bases). Trimming stripped 2 bases from V and 4 bases from J, with 12 bases between. The germline V gene encodes CDR1 SGDLS and CDR2 YYNGEE. CDR3 length: 14 residues. The CDR3 coding sequence is TGTGCCAGCAGCGTCGACAGGTTGGGCACTGAAGCTTTCTTT. Protein: CASSVDRLGTEAFF.

The V gene is TRBV6-5, the J gene TRBJ2-1; TRBD2 matches 7 bases. Germline V gene data show CDR1 as MNHEY and CDR2 as SVGAGI. The junction had 8 bases not matched to a gene; V was cut back by 5 bases and J by 7 bases. This CDR3 has 14 amino acids. As DNA, the CDR3 is TGTGCCAGCAGTGGGGGAGGGCCGGGTAATGAGCAGTTCTTC. Encoded protein: CASSGGGPGNEQFF.

The chain carries TRBV7-2 and TRBJ2-7, with TRBD1 matching over 8 bases. Germline-derived CDR1 and CDR2 are SGHTA and FQGNSA. The CDR3 is made up of 15 amino acids. J was trimmed by 1 base and V by 4 bases; bases with no gene match: 6. CDR3 sequence reads: CASSSGQGRSYEQYF. For the CDR3, the DNA is TGTGCCAGCAGCTCCGGACAGGGAAGGTCCTACGAGCAGTACTTC.

The genes are TRBV7-8 and TRBJ2-1; D gene ambiguous. This CDR3 contains 15 residues. With 5 bases removed from V and 0 bases from J, the gap between germline ends came to 11 bases. Per the germline V gene, CDR1 is SGHVS and CDR2 is FQNEAQ. CDR3 region: CASSPGWSSYNEQFF. As DNA, the CDR3 is TGTGCCAGCAGCCCCGGGTGGAGCTCCTACAATGAGCAGTTCTTC.

V gene TRBV4-1 combines with J gene TRBJ1-6; D call uncertain. The CDR3 loop spans 14 amino acids. V lost 0 bases and J lost 7, with 7 bases in between. CDR1 is MGHRA, CDR2 YSYEKL, per germline. For the CDR3, the DNA is TGCGCCAGCAGCCAAGAACAACACAATTCACCCCTCCACTTT. The encoded protein is CASSQEQHNSPLHF.

The chain has TRBV7-8 and TRBJ2-5, with TRBD2 matching over 7 bases. Matching the DNA end better, TRBJ2-7 makes the J call doubtful. CDR1 is SGHVS, CDR2 FQNEAQ, per germline. CDR3 length equals 16 residues. CDR3 loop: CASSLSGGSTSYEQYF. Written as DNA, the CDR3 is TGTGCCAGCAGCTTATCAGGCGGGAGTACATCCTACGAGCAGTACTTC.